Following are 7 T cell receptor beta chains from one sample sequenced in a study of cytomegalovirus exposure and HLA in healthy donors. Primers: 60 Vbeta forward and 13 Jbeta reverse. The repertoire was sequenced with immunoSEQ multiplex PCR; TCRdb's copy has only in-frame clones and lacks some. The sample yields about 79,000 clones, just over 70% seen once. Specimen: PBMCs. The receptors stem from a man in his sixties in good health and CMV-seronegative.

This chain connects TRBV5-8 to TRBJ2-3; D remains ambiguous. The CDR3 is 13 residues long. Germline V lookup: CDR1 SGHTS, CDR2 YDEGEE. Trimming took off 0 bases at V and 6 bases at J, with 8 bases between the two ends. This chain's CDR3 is CASSLGVRDTQYF. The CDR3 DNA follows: TGTGCCAGCAGCTTGGGGGTGCGGGATACGCAGTATTTT.

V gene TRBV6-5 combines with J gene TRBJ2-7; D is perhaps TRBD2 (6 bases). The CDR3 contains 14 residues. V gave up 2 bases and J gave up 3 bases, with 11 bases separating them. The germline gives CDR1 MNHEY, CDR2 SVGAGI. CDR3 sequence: CASSYRRAGYEQYF. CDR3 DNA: TGTGCCAGCAGTTACCGGAGGGCGGGCTACGAGCAGTACTTC.

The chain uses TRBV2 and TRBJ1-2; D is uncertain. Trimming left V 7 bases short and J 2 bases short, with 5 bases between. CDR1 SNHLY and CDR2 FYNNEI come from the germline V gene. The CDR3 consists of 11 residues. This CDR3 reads CASTLNYGYTF. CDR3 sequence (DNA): TGTGCCAGCACCCTAAACTATGGCTACACCTTC. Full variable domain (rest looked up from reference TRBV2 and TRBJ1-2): EPEVTQTPSHQVTQMGQEVILRCVPISNHLYFYWYRQILGQKVEFLVSFYNNEISEKSEIFDDQFSVERPDGSNFTLKIRSTKLEDSAMYFCASTLNYGYTFGSGTRLTVV.

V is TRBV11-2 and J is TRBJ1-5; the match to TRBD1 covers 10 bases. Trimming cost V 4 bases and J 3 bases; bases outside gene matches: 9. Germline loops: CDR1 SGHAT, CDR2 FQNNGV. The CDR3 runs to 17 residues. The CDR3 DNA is TGTGCCAGCAGCTCTCTCGACGGGACAGGGGACAATCAGCCCCAGCATTTT. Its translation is CASSSLDGTGDNQPQHF.

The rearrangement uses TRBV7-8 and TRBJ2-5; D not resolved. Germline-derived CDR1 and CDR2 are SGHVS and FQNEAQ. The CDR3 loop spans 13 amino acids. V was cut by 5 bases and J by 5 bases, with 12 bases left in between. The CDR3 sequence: CASSRIRSETQYF. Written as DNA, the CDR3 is TGTGCCAGCAGCAGAATCCGCAGTGAGACCCAGTACTTC.

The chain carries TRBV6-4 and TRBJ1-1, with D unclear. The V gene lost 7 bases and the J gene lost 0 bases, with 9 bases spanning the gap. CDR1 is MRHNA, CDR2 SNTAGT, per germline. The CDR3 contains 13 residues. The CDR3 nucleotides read TGTGCCAGCAAATCACAGATGAACACTGAAGCTTTCTTT. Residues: CASKSQMNTEAFF.

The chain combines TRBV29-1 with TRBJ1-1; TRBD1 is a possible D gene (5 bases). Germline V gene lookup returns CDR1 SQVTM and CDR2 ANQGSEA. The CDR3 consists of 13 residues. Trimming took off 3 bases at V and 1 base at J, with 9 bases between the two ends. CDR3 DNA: TGCAGCGTTGACCCCGACAGGAACACTGAAGCTTTCTTT. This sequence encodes CSVDPDRNTEAFF.